This is a list of T cell receptor beta chains from one sample in a study of cytomegalovirus exposure and HLA in healthy donors. Assay: immunoSEQ multiplex PCR; the TCRdb copy retains only in-frame clones and omits some. Of some 190,000 clones detected, around nine tenths appear once; the ten largest clones hold about 1.7%. Sequences were obtained from PBMCs. The receptors stem from a woman aged 18-29 years in good health and CMV-seronegative. Both conserved end residues are part of each CDR3. D genes are given only for firm matches. Where a row states a size, it is once, few, many or the class of an expanded clone; other rows omit it.

>TRBV6-4|TRBJ1-1|-|few
CASSQDYNTEAFF
TGTGCCAGCAGTCAGGATTATAACACTGAAGCTTTCTTT
>TRBV27|TRBJ1-5|-|-
CASSTGYQPQHF
TGTGCCAGCAGTACAGGGTATCAGCCCCAGCATTTT
>TRBV6-5|TRBJ2-5|TRBD1|-
CASSYLTGEVETQYF
TGCGCCAGCAGTTACTTGACAGGGGAGGTAGAGACCCAGTACTTC
>TRBV10-3|TRBJ2-5|-|-
CAIRDDRDSPETQYF
TGTGCCATCAGGGATGACAGGGACTCACCGGAGACCCAGTACTTC
>TRBV6-5|TRBJ2-2|TRBD1|-
CASRQDRGNTGELFF
TGTGCCAGCAGACAGGACAGGGGGAACACCGGGGAGCTGTTTTTT
>TRBV27|TRBJ2-7|-|once
CASSLSGQGGYEQYF
TGTGCCAGCAGTTTATCGGGCCAGGGAGGCTACGAGCAGTACTTC
>TRBV7-2|TRBJ2-7|-|-
CASSRQVGISYEQYF
TGTGCCAGCAGCCGACAGGTCGGAATTTCCTACGAGCAGTACTTC
>TRBV7-2|TRBJ1-1|-|-
CASSFHMNTEAFF
TGTGCCAGCAGCTTCCACATGAACACTGAAGCTTTCTTT
>TRBV5-4|TRBJ1-1|-|-
CASSPASQGLRLTEAFF
TGTGCCAGCAGCCCTGCCTCCCAGGGATTAAGGCTCACTGAAGCTTTCTTT
>TRBV9|TRBJ2-5|TRBD2|few
CASSATSGGETQYF
TGTGCCAGCAGCGCGACTAGCGGGGGAGAGACCCAGTACTTC
>TRBV28|TRBJ1-1|-|-
CASSGQSNTEAFF
TGTGCCAGCAGTGGACAGTCGAACACTGAAGCTTTCTTT
>TRBV6-6|TRBJ2-1|TRBD1|-
CASSFHRGNEQFF
TGTGCCAGCAGTTTCCACAGGGGGAATGAGCAGTTCTTC
>TRBV6-5|TRBJ2-5|-|-
CASSYRRGETQYF
TGTGCCAGCAGTTATCGGAGGGGAGAGACCCAGTACTTC
>TRBV11-3|TRBJ2-7|-|-
CASSLEGHSYEQYF
TGTGCCAGCAGCCTCGAGGGACACTCCTACGAGCAGTACTTC
>TRBV5-1|TRBJ2-3|-|-
CASNESPTDTQYF
TGCGCCAGCAACGAGTCCCCCACAGATACGCAGTATTTT
>TRBV7-2|TRBJ2-1|TRBD2|once
CASSQRTSGNNEQFF
TGTGCCAGCAGCCAAAGGACTAGCGGAAACAATGAGCAGTTCTTC
>TRBV29-1|TRBJ1-1|TRBD1|few
CSVEAGGTGGGAFF
TGCAGCGTTGAAGCCGGAGGGACAGGAGGGGGAGCTTTCTTT
>TRBV18|TRBJ2-7|-|once
CASSPDMSYEQYF
TGTGCCAGCTCACCGGACATGTCCTACGAGCAGTACTTC
>TRBV10-2|TRBJ1-5|-|few
CASRSDSSGRYSNQPQHF
TGCGCCAGCAGGTCGGACTCCTCGGGCCGGTATAGCAATCAGCCCCAGCATTTT
>TRBV6-4|TRBJ2-1|TRBD2|-
CASSDTELTSGASSYNEQFF
TGTGCCAGCAGTGACACGGAGCTTACTAGCGGGGCAAGCTCCTACAATGAGCAGTTCTTC
>TRBV27|TRBJ1-2|-|once
CASSFRGGIGYGYTF
TGTGCCAGCAGTTTTCGGGGGGGTATCGGGTATGGCTACACCTTC
>TRBV27|TRBJ2-3|TRBD2|-
CASRTPGLAGGREGTDTQYF
TGTGCCAGCAGAACCCCCGGACTAGCGGGCGGGAGGGAGGGCACAGATACGCAGTATTTT
>TRBV5-6|TRBJ2-2|TRBD1|-
CASSLDGRGTGELFF
TGTGCCAGCAGCTTGGACGGCAGGGGGACCGGGGAGCTGTTTTTT
>TRBV5-1|TRBJ2-3|TRBD2|-
CASSYFSGTSGRGADTQYF
TGCGCCAGCAGCTACTTTTCTGGGACTAGCGGGAGGGGCGCAGATACGCAGTATTTT
>TRBV7-9|TRBJ1-2|-|-
CASSLNGGVYGYTF
TGTGCCAGCAGCCTGAATGGGGGGGTCTATGGCTACACCTTC
>TRBV28|TRBJ1-2|-|-
CASSLRVDYGYTF
TGTGCCAGCAGTTTGAGGGTTGACTATGGCTACACCTTC
>TRBV15|TRBJ2-7|TRBD1|-
CATSFGTGPYEQYF
TGTGCCACCAGCTTTGGGACAGGGCCCTACGAGCAGTACTTC
>TRBV27|TRBJ1-4|-|-
CASSLSPTANEKLFF
TGTGCCAGCAGTTTATCCCCGACAGCTAATGAAAAACTGTTTTTT
>TRBV29-1|TRBJ1-2|-|-
CSVASDRLNYGYTF
TGCAGCGTTGCATCCGACAGGCTTAACTATGGCTACACCTTC
>TRBV27|TRBJ1-3|-|-
CASSLGGPGNTIYF
TGTGCCAGCAGTTTGGGGGGGCCTGGAAACACCATATATTTT
>TRBV5-1|TRBJ2-6|-|-
CASSLDSGPGANVLTF
TGCGCCAGCAGCTTGGATTCAGGGCCTGGGGCCAACGTCCTGACTTTC
>TRBV11-2|TRBJ2-5|-|once
CASSTLQGGQPQYF
TGTGCCAGCAGCACCCTACAGGGCGGACAGCCCCAGTACTTC
>TRBV28|TRBJ2-5|TRBD2|-
CASSGGDLQETQYF
TGTGCCAGCAGTGGGGGGGACCTCCAAGAGACCCAGTACTTC
>TRBV28|TRBJ1-6|TRBD1|-
CASSLGQGGNSPLHF
TGTGCCAGCAGTTTAGGACAGGGAGGGAATTCACCCCTCCACTTT
>TRBV18|TRBJ2-1|TRBD2|-
CASSPRRLAGGNEQFF
TGTGCCAGCTCACCCCGTCGACTAGCGGGAGGGAATGAGCAGTTCTTC
>TRBV5-5|TRBJ2-1|-|-
CASSLQGHNEQFF
TGTGCCAGCAGCTTGCAGGGCCACAATGAGCAGTTCTTC
>TRBV4-2|TRBJ2-7|TRBD2|once
CASSQEAAGLAVYEQYF
TGTGCCAGCAGCCAAGAGGCAGCAGGACTAGCGGTCTACGAGCAGTACTTC
>TRBV7-6|TRBJ2-3|-|-
CASSWGDLDTQYF
TGTGCCAGCAGCTGGGGGGACTTAGATACGCAGTATTTT
>TRBV7-9|TRBJ2-2|TRBD1|once
CASSLAYDRENTGELFF
TGTGCCAGCAGCTTAGCGTACGACAGGGAAAACACCGGGGAGCTGTTTTTT